These T cell receptor beta chains were read from a single sample in a study of T cell responses to AZD1222 COVID-19 vaccine. Data came from immunoSEQ multiplex PCR; TCRdb stores just in-frame clones and leaves some out. The sample records some 130,000 clones, roughly 93% being singletons. This specimen consisted of peripheral blood, obtained 28 days after the second AZD1222 dose. All receptors derive from an adult who received the AZD1222 COVID-19 vaccine. CDR3s include the opening cysteine and the closing phenylalanine or tryptophan. Fields, in order: clone size, D gene, V gene, J gene, CDR3 DNA, CDR3 protein. A D gene is named only where the DNA matches it firmly. Clone sizes are given selectively: once, few, many, or a class where the clone is expanded.

clone_size: NA
d_call: NA
v_call: TRBV30
j_call: TRBJ2-3
cdr3_nt: TGTGCCTGGGGAGTTGGGGCCGGAGATACGCAGTATTTT
cdr3_aa: CAWGVGAGDTQYF

clone_size: NA
d_call: NA
v_call: TRBV5-4
j_call: TRBJ2-1
cdr3_nt: TGTGCCAGCAGCCGGCCCCTTGGGGACTCCTACAATGAGCAGTTCTTC
cdr3_aa: CASSRPLGDSYNEQFF

clone_size: NA
d_call: NA
v_call: TRBV3-1/TRBV3-2
j_call: TRBJ1-5
cdr3_nt: TGTGCCAGCAGCCAGTATGTGGGGTTTAATCAGCCCCAGCATTTT
cdr3_aa: CASSQYVGFNQPQHF

clone_size: NA
d_call: NA
v_call: TRBV5-1
j_call: TRBJ1-5
cdr3_nt: TGCGCCAGCAGCTTGGGGGCCAGCAATCAGCCCCAGCATTTT
cdr3_aa: CASSLGASNQPQHF

clone_size: NA
d_call: NA
v_call: TRBV18
j_call: TRBJ2-3
cdr3_nt: TGTGCCAGCTCACCACCGGGGAGGGGGACAGATACGCAGTATTTT
cdr3_aa: CASSPPGRGTDTQYF

clone_size: NA
d_call: TRBD1
v_call: TRBV7-2
j_call: TRBJ2-3
cdr3_nt: TGTGCCAGCAGCTTAAGGACAGGGAGGAATACGCAGTATTTT
cdr3_aa: CASSLRTGRNTQYF

clone_size: once
d_call: NA
v_call: TRBV9
j_call: TRBJ1-3
cdr3_nt: TGTGCCAGCAGCGGCGGGAGAGACACCATATATTTT
cdr3_aa: CASSGGRDTIYF

clone_size: NA
d_call: TRBD1
v_call: TRBV18
j_call: TRBJ2-3
cdr3_nt: TGTGCCAGCTCACCCTTTGGACAGGGGGCTAGAGATACGCAGTATTTT
cdr3_aa: CASSPFGQGARDTQYF

clone_size: few
d_call: TRBD1
v_call: TRBV19
j_call: TRBJ1-1
cdr3_nt: TGTGCCAGTAGCAGGGGGCTCACTGAAGCTTTCTTT
cdr3_aa: CASSRGLTEAFF

clone_size: NA
d_call: TRBD2
v_call: TRBV7-9
j_call: TRBJ2-7
cdr3_nt: TGTGCCAGCAGCGCACTAGCGGGAAGGGTGGAGTACTTC
cdr3_aa: CASSALAGRVEYF

clone_size: NA
d_call: NA
v_call: TRBV28
j_call: TRBJ1-6
cdr3_nt: TGTGCCAGCCTGGGCGGGGGCGCGAGATCCCGAAATTCACCCCTCCACTTT
cdr3_aa: CASLGGGARSRNSPLHF

clone_size: NA
d_call: NA
v_call: TRBV19
j_call: TRBJ1-5
cdr3_nt: TGTGCCAGTAGTATAGAATCGGGCAGGCCTAAGGGCAATCAGCCCCAGCATTTT
cdr3_aa: CASSIESGRPKGNQPQHF